The 12 T cell receptor beta chains given below trace back to one sample, sequenced in a study of shared clonotypes between healthy human individuals (dated by TCRdb to between 2020 and 2021). The library came from the immunoSEQ multiplex PCR assay. Not all clones reach the TCRdb copy of this immuneACCESS table, which keeps in-frame sequences only. Checked studies attribute under half of the gap to unresolved V genes and leave the rest unexplained. Recorded for this sample are 2 million to 2.5 million clones; around 95% of them occurred a single time. The ten largest clones capture roughly 0.13% of the sample. Material: naive CD4+ T cells sorted from blood. This specimen's cell subset or site label, per the study, means: CD45RA+ positively selected. The source is a man aged 18 to 30 in good health.

The chain employs TRBV4-1 and TRBJ1-4; D remains ambiguous. Germline V gene data show CDR1 as MGHRA and CDR2 as YSYEKL. Trimming shortened V by 1 base and J by 2 bases, and 17 bases separated the two germline ends. This CDR3 spans 18 amino acids. CDR3 sequence (DNA): TGCGCCAGCAGCCAAGTGTGGGTTCCCCCCCCGACTAATGAAAAACTGTTTTTT. Its translation is CASSQVWVPPPTNEKLFF.

In the case of this clone: Other nucleotide sequences in the sample specify the same CDR3. V gene TRBV6-1 combines with J gene TRBJ1-2, with 7 bases that match TRBD1. Germline V gives CDR1 MNHNS, CDR2 SASEGT. The CDR3 is made up of 13 amino acids. V shed 3 bases, J shed 4 bases, and the junction held 2 bases outside the gene matches. The DNA for the CDR3 is TGTGCCAGCAGTGAGACAGGGCCCTATGGCTACACCTTC. It encodes CASSETGPYGYTF.

The chain has TRBV28 and TRBJ1-4; 7 nucleotides align to TRBD1. The V segment lost 6 bases and the J segment 4 bases; nucleotides outside the gene matches: 5. This CDR3 contains 14 residues. Germline V lookup: CDR1 MDHEN, CDR2 SYDVKM. The CDR3 coding sequence is TGTGCCAGCAGCCCGGGACAGCGTAATGAAAAACTGTTTTTT. It yields the protein CASSPGQRNEKLFF.

This chain connects TRBV11-2 to TRBJ1-5, with a weak D call TRBD1 (6 bases). Germline values: CDR1 SGHAT, CDR2 FQNNGV. The CDR3 is made up of 13 amino acids. Trimming cost V 9 bases and J 2 bases, with 11 bases left between them. CDR3 bases: TGTGCCAGGACAGGAATGGGCAATCAGCCCCAGCATTTT. Translating it yields CARTGMGNQPQHF.

CDR3 protein: CASSEGNTEAFF. The DNA of the CDR3 is TGTGCCAGCAGCGAAGGGAACACTGAAGCTTTCTTT. This chain connects TRBV7-3 to TRBJ1-1; D is unclear. Germline CDR1 SGHTA, CDR2 FQGTGA. CDR3 length: 12 amino acids. The germline V and J ends were trimmed by 5 bases and 1 base, with 5 bases remaining between them.

This rearrangement joins TRBV4-3 to TRBJ2-7; 9 nucleotides align to TRBD2. The CDR3 runs 15 residues. Per germline, CDR1 LGHNA and CDR2 YSLEER. The trim removed 4 bases at V and 1 base at J, leaving 5 bases unmatched. As DNA, the CDR3 is TGCGCCAGCAGCCTTCGACTAGCGGTTTCCTACGAGCAGTACTTC. Translation: CASSLRLAVSYEQYF.

The chain recombines TRBV4-2 with TRBJ2-1; D remains unclear. CDR3 size: 18 residues. Trimming took off 0 bases at V and 4 bases at J, with 19 bases between the two ends. CDR1 is LGHNA, CDR2 YNFKEQ, per germline. The CDR3 nucleotides read TGTGCCAGCAGCCAAGATAGGCTAGGCCGAAATACTTACAATGAGCAGTTCTTC. This codes for CASSQDRLGRNTYNEQFF.

This clone was seen once. The genes are TRBV13 and TRBJ2-2, with TRBD2 matching 13 bases. The CDR3 loop spans 19 amino acids. Germline CDR1 PRHDT, CDR2 FYEKMQ (reference sequence). V gave up 4 bases and J gave up 6 bases; unmatched junction bases: 14. The CDR3 loop is CASSSPGTSGAVGPGELFF. The CDR3 region has the DNA TGTGCCAGCAGCTCCCCCGGGACTAGCGGGGCGGTTGGTCCCGGGGAGCTGTTTTTT.

The chain has TRBV5-1 and TRBJ2-7, with unresolved D. The germline V gene has CDR1 SGHRS and CDR2 YFSETQ. The CDR3 length is 15 residues. V was clipped by 3 bases and J by 0 bases, with 13 bases between them. For the CDR3, the DNA is TGCGCCAGCAGCTCGACTTCCTCAAGCTCCTACGAGCAGTACTTC. As protein: CASSSTSSSSYEQYF.

This clone was detected only once. V is TRBV4-2 and J is TRBJ2-6; D gene uncertain. This CDR3 region has 18 residues. Germline CDR1 LGHNA, CDR2 YNFKEQ. Trimming removed 1 base from V and 0 bases from J, with 13 bases in between. The CDR3 spells CASSQGRGVSSGANVLTF. The CDR3 region has the DNA TGTGCCAGCAGCCAAGGCCGTGGGGTGAGCTCTGGGGCCAACGTCCTGACTTTC.

V is TRBV7-3 and J is TRBJ1-3; no firm D call. Trimming took 4 bases from V and 5 from J, leaving 15 bases between them. CDR3 length: 15 amino acids. The germline V gene encodes CDR1 SGHTA and CDR2 FQGTGA. Here the CDR3 DNA reads TGTGCCAGCAGCTCGAAGGGTCCCAGCCGAAACACCATATATTTT. Translating gives CASSSKGPSRNTIYF.

The CDR3 DNA follows: TGTGCCAGCAGCCCCCGGACAGGGACTGAGCAGTTCTTC. It encodes CASSPRTGTEQFF. V usage is TRBV11-3 and J usage is TRBJ2-1; 8 bases are a match to TRBD1. J lost 9 bases, V lost 5 bases, and 6 bases had no gene match. CDR1 is SGHNT and CDR2 is YENEEA in the germline V gene. This CDR3 spans 13 amino acids.